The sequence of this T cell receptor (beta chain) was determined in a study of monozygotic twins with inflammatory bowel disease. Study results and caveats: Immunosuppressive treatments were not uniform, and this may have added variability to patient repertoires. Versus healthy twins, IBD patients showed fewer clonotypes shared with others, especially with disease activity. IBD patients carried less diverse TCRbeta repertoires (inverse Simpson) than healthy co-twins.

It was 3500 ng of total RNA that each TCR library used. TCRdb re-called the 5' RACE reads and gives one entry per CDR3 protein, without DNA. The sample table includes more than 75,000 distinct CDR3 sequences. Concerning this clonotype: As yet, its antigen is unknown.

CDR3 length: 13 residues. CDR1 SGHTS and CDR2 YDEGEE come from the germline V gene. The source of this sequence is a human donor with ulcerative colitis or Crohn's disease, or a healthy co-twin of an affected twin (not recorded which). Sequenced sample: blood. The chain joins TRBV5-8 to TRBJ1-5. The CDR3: CASSLTPNQPQHF.